This paragraph reports one TCR beta chain. This sample was taken from a study of T-cell reconstitution after alpha-beta-depleted transplantation in children. The TCRbeta library incorporated unique molecular identifiers. TCRdb ran MiXCR on the PCR reads and lists one entry per CDR3 protein. Seen here are around 400,000 distinct CDR3 sequences, 11% observed once, and the top ten hold over 4.5%. This CDR3 has 13 residues. Trimming took off 4 bases at V and 9 bases at J, with 16 bases between the two ends. The chain employs TRBV12-3 or TRBV12-4 and TRBJ2-7; D possibly matches TRBD1 or TRBD2 (5 bases each). Material: PBMCs from the stem cell graft donor, obtained from the stem cell graft. The clonotype comes from a human donor who donated a stem cell graft to a child with acute myeloid leukemia. CDR3 DNA: TGTGCCAGCAGTTCGGGACCCTGGGACGGGCAGTACTTC. This codes for CASSSGPWDGQYF.